This TCR beta chain was recorded in a study of PD-L1 blockade in urothelial cancer. The wider study: Anywhere from 0 to 3 prior chemotherapy regimens had been received by patients. T cell content in blood samples showed a median of approximately 150,000. Study results and caveats: Durable-benefit patients showed greater tumor-associated blood clone expansion at 3 weeks.

Specified time point: peripheral blood 6 weeks after treatment start. A word on this clone: The antigen is unknown.

Spike-ins of synthetic TCR analog templates went into each PCR. Sequencing was performed with immunoSEQ multiplex PCR; in TCRdb, only in-frame clones are kept and a portion is missing. The data show fewer than 90,000 clones, around 93% seen once. The CDR3 runs 13 residues. Per the germline V gene, CDR1 is SGHDT and CDR2 is YYEEEE. With 4 bases clipped from V and 8 bases from J, the junction kept 5 bases outside the gene matches. The rearrangement joins TRBV5-6 to TRBJ1-2, with 10 bases identical to TRBD1. Sequenced material: PBMCs, taken around atezolizumab (anti-PD-L1) treatment. The TCR comes from an elderly woman with urothelial cancer. CDR3 DNA sequence: TGTGCCAGCAGCCTCGGACAGGGGGAAGGCTACACCTTC. This gives the protein CASSLGQGEGYTF.